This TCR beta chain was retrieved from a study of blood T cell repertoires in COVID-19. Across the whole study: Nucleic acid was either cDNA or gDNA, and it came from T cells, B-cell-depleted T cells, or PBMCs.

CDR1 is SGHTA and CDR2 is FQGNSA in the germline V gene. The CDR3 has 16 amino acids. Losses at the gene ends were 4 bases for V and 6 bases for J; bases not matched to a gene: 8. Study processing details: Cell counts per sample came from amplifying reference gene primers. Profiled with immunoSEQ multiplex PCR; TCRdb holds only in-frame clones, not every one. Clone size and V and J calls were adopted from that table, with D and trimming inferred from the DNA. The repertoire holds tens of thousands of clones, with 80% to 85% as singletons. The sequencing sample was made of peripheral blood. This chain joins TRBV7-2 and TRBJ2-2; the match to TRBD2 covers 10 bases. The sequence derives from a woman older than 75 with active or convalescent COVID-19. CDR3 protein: CASSSSSGGLAGELFF. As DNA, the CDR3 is TGTGCCAGCAGCTCGTCTAGCGGGGGATTGGCCGGGGAGCTGTTTTTT. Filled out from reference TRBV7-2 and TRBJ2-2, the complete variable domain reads GAGVSQSPSNKVTEKGKDVELRCDPISGHTALYWYRQSLGQGLEFLIYFQGNSAPDKSGLPSDRFSAERTGGSVSTLTIQRTQQEDSAVYLCASSSSSGGLAGELFFGEGSRLTVL.